A selection of T cell receptor beta chains follows, all from one sample in a study of T cells after yellow fever vaccination. TCRdb fed the 5' RACE reads into MiXCR, producing one record per CDR3 protein. The sample records around 320,000 distinct CDR3 sequences, around 11% being singletons. The sequenced sample was CD4+ T cells sorted from PBMCs, obtained 45 days after the yellow fever booster vaccination. These receptors were taken from a young man who received the YFV17D yellow fever vaccine. CDR3s include the opening cysteine and the closing phenylalanine or tryptophan. Each record gives: J gene, V gene, clone size, D gene, CDR3 DNA, CDR3 protein. D genes are given only for firm matches. Some rows mark clone size as missing; the rest say once, few, many or name a class of expanded clone.

TRBJ1-5 | TRBV7-9 | few | . | TGTGCCAGCAGCTCTGGACAGCCGGATCAGCCCCAGCATTTT | CASSSGQPDQPQHF
TRBJ1-2 | TRBV5-1 | few | . | TGCGCCAGCAGTCCACAAACAGAAAACTATGGCTACACCTTC | CASSPQTENYGYTF
TRBJ2-2 | TRBV6-2/TRBV6-3 | many | . | TGTGCCAGCAGTTATATAGCAGCGGACACCGGGGAGCTGTTTTTT | CASSYIAADTGELFF
TRBJ2-7 | TRBV6-2/TRBV6-3 | few | TRBD1 | TGTGCCAGCAGTTACCCTTACGACAGGGGAACCTACGAGCAGTACTTC | CASSYPYDRGTYEQYF
TRBJ2-1 | TRBV7-8 | few | TRBD2 | TGTGCCAGCAGCGCGCGGGGGATCTCCTACAATGAGCAGTTCTTC | CASSARGISYNEQFF
TRBJ2-3 | TRBV9 | few | . | TGTGCCAGCAGCGTAGGCCAGTTGGGAGATACGCAGTATTTT | CASSVGQLGDTQYF
TRBJ1-1 | TRBV29-1 | few | . | TGCAGCGTTGTCGGAACAGTGAACACTGAAGCTTTCTTT | CSVVGTVNTEAFF
TRBJ1-2 | TRBV25-1 | many | . | TGTGCCAGCAATACCGGGGACTATGGCTACACCTTC | CASNTGDYGYTF
TRBJ1-6 | TRBV20-1 | few | . | TGCAGTGCTAGAGAGGGGACGGCCAAACTTAATTCACCCCTCCACTTT | CSAREGTAKLNSPLHF
TRBJ2-2 | TRBV12-3/TRBV12-4 | few | . | TGTGCCAGCAGTTTGCCCGGGGAGCTGTTTTTT | CASSLPGELFF
TRBJ2-5 | TRBV20-1 | . | TRBD2 | TGCAGTGCTAGAGGACTAGCGGGGGCTCAAGAGACCCAGTACTTC | CSARGLAGAQETQYF
TRBJ2-5 | TRBV4-3 | few | TRBD2 | TGCGCCAGCAGCCACCTCGGACTAGCGGGGGACCAAGAGACCCAGTACTTC | CASSHLGLAGDQETQYF
TRBJ1-3 | TRBV28 | . | . | TGTGCCAGCAGTTTGGTGAGCTCTGGAAACACCATATATTTT | CASSLVSSGNTIYF
TRBJ1-5 | TRBV7-2 | . | . | TGTGCCAGCAGCTTGGCAGATCATAGCAATCAGCCCCAGCATTTT | CASSLADHSNQPQHF
TRBJ2-3 | TRBV7-3 | . | . | TGTGCCAGCCATAAAACTGACACAGATACGCAGTATTTT | CASHKTDTDTQYF
TRBJ1-1 | TRBV6-4 | . | . | TGTGCCAGCAGTGAGCGGGAAATGAACACTGAAGCTTTCTTT | CASSEREMNTEAFF
TRBJ2-1 | TRBV5-1 | . | . | TGCGCCAGCAGCTTGACAGACCCCTCCTACAATGAGCAGTTCTTC | CASSLTDPSYNEQFF
TRBJ1-1 | TRBV2 | . | . | TGTGCCAGCAGTGGTCAAGAGAACACTGAAGCTTTCTTT | CASSGQENTEAFF
TRBJ2-5 | TRBV9 | few | . | TGTGCCAGCAGCGTAACCCCAGGGAACCAAGAGACCCAGTACTTC | CASSVTPGNQETQYF
TRBJ2-5 | TRBV7-9 | few | . | TGTGCCAGCAGCTTATGGCCGCCGGGGACCCAGTACTTC | CASSLWPPGTQYF
TRBJ2-3 | TRBV7-3 | few | . | TGTGCCAGCAGCTCCCGACCAGGGGATACGCAGTATTTT | CASSSRPGDTQYF
TRBJ1-6 | TRBV20-1 | . | . | TGCAGTGCCGAACCCGGCCCCCAGGTTTCACCCCTCCACTTT | CSAEPGPQVSPLHF
TRBJ1-2 | TRBV6-5 | few | TRBD1 | TGTGCCAGCAGTCCGCCCTATACCGGACAGGGGAGGCTTGGCTACACCTTC | CASSPPYTGQGRLGYTF
TRBJ1-2 | TRBV20-1 | . | TRBD1 | TGCAGTGCACAGGGGAGGGGGCTTTATGGCTACACCTTC | CSAQGRGLYGYTF
TRBJ2-1 | TRBV6-1 | few | TRBD2 | TGTGCCAGCAGTGAAGCTCGGGGACTAGCGGGGCCCAGAGAGCAGTTCTTC | CASSEARGLAGPREQFF
TRBJ1-6 | TRBV6-2/TRBV6-3 | few | . | TGTGCCAGCAGTTGGGGCCCGAAGCATTCACCCCTCCACTTT | CASSWGPKHSPLHF
TRBJ1-1 | TRBV12-3/TRBV12-4 | . | . | TGTGCCAGCATTCGGACAGTGACGACTGAAGCTTTCTTT | CASIRTVTTEAFF
TRBJ2-1 | TRBV5-1 | few | . | TGCGCCAGCAGCCCGGACGGGATCTACAATGAGCAGTTCTTC | CASSPDGIYNEQFF
TRBJ1-2 | TRBV20-1 | few | . | TGCAGTGCTCCGACCGTCGCTAACTATGGCTACACCTTC | CSAPTVANYGYTF
TRBJ1-5 | TRBV3-1 | . | . | TGTGCCAGCAGCCGGGGGGGGGAATACCAGCCCCAGCATTTT | CASSRGGEYQPQHF
TRBJ2-3 | TRBV20-1 | few | TRBD2 | TGCAGTGCTAGACTAAGGCTAGCGGGGACAGATACGCAGTATTTT | CSARLRLAGTDTQYF
TRBJ1-4 | TRBV5-1 | few | TRBD1 | TGCGCCAGCAGCTTGCGGACAGGTCTAACTAATGAAAAACTGTTTTTT | CASSLRTGLTNEKLFF
TRBJ2-5 | TRBV12-3/TRBV12-4 | many | TRBD2 | TGTGCCAGCACCTTAGCGGGAGGAGAGACCCAGTACTTC | CASTLAGGETQYF
TRBJ1-2 | TRBV7-8 | few | TRBD1 | TGTGCCAGCAGCGCAGACAGGGACAGCTATGGCTACACCTTC | CASSADRDSYGYTF
TRBJ2-1 | TRBV12-3/TRBV12-4 | few | TRBD2 | TGTGCCAGCAGTTTAGCCCATAGCGGGGGGTACAATGAGCAGTTCTTC | CASSLAHSGGYNEQFF
TRBJ2-2 | TRBV9 | . | TRBD1 | TGTGCCAGCAGCGCACGGACAGGGGCGGGCACCGGGGAGCTGTTTTTT | CASSARTGAGTGELFF
TRBJ2-2 | TRBV10-3 | few | . | TGTGCCATCAGTGAGGGGGCCGTGATCACCGGGGAGCTGTTTTTT | CAISEGAVITGELFF
TRBJ1-2 | TRBV20-1 | . | . | TGCAGTGCTACCGACAGGCGCGACTATGGCTACACCTTC | CSATDRRDYGYTF
TRBJ2-5 | TRBV6-2/TRBV6-3 | . | . | TGTGCCAGCAGTTACTCGTCGAAGACCCAGTACTTC | CASSYSSKTQYF
TRBJ2-7 | TRBV6-2/TRBV6-3 | . | TRBD2 | TGTGCCAGCGGGACTAGCGGGGACTGGAGGCAGTACTTC | CASGTSGDWRQYF
TRBJ1-2 | TRBV5-1 | . | . | TGCGCCAGCAGCTTGATGGGGGAAAGTGGCTACACCTTC | CASSLMGESGYTF
TRBJ1-2 | TRBV24-1 | . | . | TGTGCCACCAGCGACCGGAACGCCTATGGCTACACCTTC | CATSDRNAYGYTF
TRBJ1-3 | TRBV7-5 | few | . | . | CISVPAWDSGNTIYF
TRBJ1-4 | TRBV7-9 | . | . | TGTGCCAGCAGCCTCAATATTAACACGCTTACACTGTTTTTT | CASSLNINTLTLFF
TRBJ1-2 | TRBV29-1 | . | . | TGCAGCGAGGGAACTAACTATGGCTACACCTTC | CSEGTNYGYTF
TRBJ2-1 | TRBV19 | many | . | TGTGCCAGTAGATTGCTTGATGAGCAGTTCTTC | CASRLLDEQFF
TRBJ1-2 | TRBV20-1 | few | . | TGCAGTGTCCGGCACAGGTCGAGCTATGGCTACACCTTC | CSVRHRSSYGYTF
TRBJ1-2 | TRBV3-1 | few | . | TGTGCCAGCAGCCGGACCGAGGAAAGCTATGGCTACACCTTC | CASSRTEESYGYTF
TRBJ2-1 | TRBV10-3 | many | TRBD2 | TGTGCCATCACCGACTCGAGGGGAGGGAACTACAATGAGCAGTTCTTC | CAITDSRGGNYNEQFF
TRBJ2-5 | TRBV4-1 | many | . | TGCGCCAGCAGCCACGCGGGACAAGCCAGCCAAGAGACCCAGTACTTC | CASSHAGQASQETQYF
TRBJ2-7 | TRBV9 | . | TRBD1 | TGTGCCAGCAGCGCGTTCAGGGGGGAGCAGTACTTC | CASSAFRGEQYF
TRBJ2-1 | TRBV12-3/TRBV12-4 | . | . | TGTGCCAGCAGTTTGCCCTTGGGGGTTAACTACAATGAGCAGTTCTTC | CASSLPLGVNYNEQFF
TRBJ2-3 | TRBV4-3 | . | . | TGCGCCAGCAGTCGAGGGGGGGTAGGCACAGATACGCAGTATTTT | CASSRGGVGTDTQYF
TRBJ2-5 | TRBV20-1 | few | . | TGCAGTGCAGCTGGCAGACTGCAAGAGACCCAGTACTTC | CSAAGRLQETQYF
TRBJ1-5 | TRBV6-1 | few | . | TGTGCCAGCAGTGAGCGTCAGGGAAAAGAGGATCAGCCCCAGCATTTT | CASSERQGKEDQPQHF